This TCR beta chain was profiled in a study of Tregs in tolerant kidney transplant recipients. General study findings and limits: Expanding Tregs on activated donor B cells appeared to best identify donor-specific TCRbeta clones.

In regard to this clone: Antigen specificity is unknown.

The CDR3 is made up of 14 amino acids. The germline CDR1 and CDR2 sequences are LNHNV and YYDKDF (reference sequence). Deletions cut 4 bases from V and 7 bases from J, with 16 bases between. Libraries were prepared by immunoSEQ multiplex PCR; TCRdb keeps only in-frame clonotypes and omits some of them. The data show about 110,000 clones, 85% to 90% seen once. This sequence joins TRBV15 and TRBJ1-2; D gene uncertain. This sample comprised CD4+ T cells from blood, obtained before the transplant. This TCR derives from a human donor who received a combined kidney and bone marrow transplant. CDR3 amino acids: CATSTKGSLGGYTF. In nucleotides, the CDR3 is TGTGCCACCAGCACCAAAGGGAGTTTGGGTGGCTACACCTTC.